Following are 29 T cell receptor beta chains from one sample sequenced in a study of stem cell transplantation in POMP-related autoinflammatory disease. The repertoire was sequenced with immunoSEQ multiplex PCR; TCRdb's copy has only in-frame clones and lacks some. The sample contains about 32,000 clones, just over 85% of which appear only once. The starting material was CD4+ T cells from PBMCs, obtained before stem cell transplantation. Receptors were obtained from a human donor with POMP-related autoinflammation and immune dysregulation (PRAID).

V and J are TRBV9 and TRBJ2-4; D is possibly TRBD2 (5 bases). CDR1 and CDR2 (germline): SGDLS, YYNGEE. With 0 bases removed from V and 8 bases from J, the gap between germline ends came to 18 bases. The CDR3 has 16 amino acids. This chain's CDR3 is CASSVDSRAGGDIQYF. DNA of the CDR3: TGTGCCAGCAGCGTAGACAGCCGGGCCGGAGGAGACATTCAGTACTTC.

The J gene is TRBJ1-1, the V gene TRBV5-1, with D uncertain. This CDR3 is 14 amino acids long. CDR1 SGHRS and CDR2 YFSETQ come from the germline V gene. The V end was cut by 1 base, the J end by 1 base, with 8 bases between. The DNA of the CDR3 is TGCGCCAGCAGCTTGCTCCGGTCGAACACTGAAGCTTTCTTT. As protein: CASSLLRSNTEAFF.

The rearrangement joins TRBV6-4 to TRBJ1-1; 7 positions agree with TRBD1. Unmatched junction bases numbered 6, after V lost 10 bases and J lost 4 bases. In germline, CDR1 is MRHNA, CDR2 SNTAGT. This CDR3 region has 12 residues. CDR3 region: CAKQGVGTEAFF. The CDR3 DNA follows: TGTGCCAAGCAGGGGGTGGGCACTGAAGCTTTCTTT.

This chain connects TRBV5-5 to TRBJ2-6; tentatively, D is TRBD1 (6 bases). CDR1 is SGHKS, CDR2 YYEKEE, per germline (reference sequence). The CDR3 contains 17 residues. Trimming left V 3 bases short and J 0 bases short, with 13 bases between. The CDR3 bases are TGTGCCAGCAGCTACCACGGGACATTCTCTGGGGCCAACGTCCTGACTTTC. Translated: CASSYHGTFSGANVLTF. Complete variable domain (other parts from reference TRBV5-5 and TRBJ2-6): DAGVTQSPTHLIKTRGQQVTLRCSPISGHKSVSWYQQVLGQGPQFIFQYYEKEERGRGNFPDRFSARQFPNYSSELNVNALLLGDSALYLCASSYHGTFSGANVLTFGAGSRLTVL.

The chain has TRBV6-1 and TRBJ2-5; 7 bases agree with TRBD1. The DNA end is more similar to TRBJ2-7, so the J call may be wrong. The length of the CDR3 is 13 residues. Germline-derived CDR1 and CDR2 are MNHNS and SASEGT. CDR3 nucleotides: TGTGCCAGCACTGGGGACAGATCCTACGAGCAGTACTTC. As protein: CASTGDRSYEQYF.

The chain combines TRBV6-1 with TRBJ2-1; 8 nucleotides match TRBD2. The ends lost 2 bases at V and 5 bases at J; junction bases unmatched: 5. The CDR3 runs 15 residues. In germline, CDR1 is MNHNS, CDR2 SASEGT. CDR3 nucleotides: TGTGCCAGCAGTGAAAGACTAGCGCCAGACAATGAGCAGTTCTTC. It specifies CASSERLAPDNEQFF.

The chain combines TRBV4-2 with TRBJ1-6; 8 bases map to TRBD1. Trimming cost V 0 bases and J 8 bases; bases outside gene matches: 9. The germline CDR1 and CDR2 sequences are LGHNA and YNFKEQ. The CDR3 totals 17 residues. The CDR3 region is CASSQDRSGGRDSPLHF. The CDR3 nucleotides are TGTGCCAGCAGCCAAGATCGGTCAGGGGGCAGGGATTCACCCCTCCACTTT.

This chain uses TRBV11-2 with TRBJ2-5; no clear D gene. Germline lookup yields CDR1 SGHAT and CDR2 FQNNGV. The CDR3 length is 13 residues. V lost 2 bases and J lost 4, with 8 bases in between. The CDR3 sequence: CASSLLRTETQYF. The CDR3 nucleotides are TGTGCCAGCAGCTTATTGCGCACAGAGACCCAGTACTTC.

CDR3 sequence: CASTRLAGHNEQFF. In nucleotides, the CDR3 is TGTGCCAGCACACGACTAGCGGGCCACAATGAGCAGTTCTTC. The chain couples TRBV7-9 to TRBJ2-1, with 10 positions matching TRBD2. The CDR3 contains 14 residues. Germline lookup yields CDR1 SEHNR and CDR2 FQNEAQ (reference sequence). Trimming took 7 bases from V and 5 from J; bases not matched to a gene: 5.

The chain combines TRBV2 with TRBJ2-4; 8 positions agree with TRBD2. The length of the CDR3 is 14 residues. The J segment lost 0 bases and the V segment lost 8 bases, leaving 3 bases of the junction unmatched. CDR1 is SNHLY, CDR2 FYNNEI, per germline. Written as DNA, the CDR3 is TGTGCCAGCCGACTAGCGTTAGCCAAAAACATTCAGTACTTC. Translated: CASRLALAKNIQYF. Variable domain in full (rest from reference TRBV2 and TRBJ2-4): EPEVTQTPSHQVTQMGQEVILRCVPISNHLYFYWYRQILGQKVEFLVSFYNNEISEKSEIFDDQFSVERPDGSNFTLKIRSTKLEDSAMYFCASRLALAKNIQYFGAGTRLSVL.

The CDR3 spells CSVVLAGSSYEQYF. As DNA, the CDR3 is TGCAGCGTCGTACTAGCGGGGAGCTCCTACGAGCAGTACTTC. The chain uses TRBV29-1 and TRBJ2-7, with 10 positions matching TRBD2. This CDR3 region has 14 residues. The junction had 5 bases not matched to a gene; V was cut back by 6 bases and J by 0 bases. Germline V gene sequence: CDR1 SQVTM, CDR2 ANQGSEA.

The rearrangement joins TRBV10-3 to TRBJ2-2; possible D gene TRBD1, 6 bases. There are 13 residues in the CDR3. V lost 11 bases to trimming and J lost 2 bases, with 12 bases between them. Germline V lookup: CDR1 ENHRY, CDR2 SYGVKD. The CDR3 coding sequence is TGTGCCGTAAAGGGGGATAACACCGGGGAGCTGTTTTTT. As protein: CAVKGDNTGELFF.

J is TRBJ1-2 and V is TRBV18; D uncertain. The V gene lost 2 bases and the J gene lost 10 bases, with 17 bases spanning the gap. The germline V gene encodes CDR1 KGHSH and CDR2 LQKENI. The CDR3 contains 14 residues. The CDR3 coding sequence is TGTGCCAGCTCACCAGTAAGGGATGTGGTTGACTACACCTTC. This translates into CASSPVRDVVDYTF. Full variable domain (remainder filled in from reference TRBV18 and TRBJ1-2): NAGVMQNPRHLVRRRGQEARLRCSPMKGHSHVYWYRQLPEEGLKFMVYLQKENIIDESGMPKERFSAEFPKEGPSILRIQQVVRGDSAAYFCASSPVRDVVDYTFGSGTRLTVV.

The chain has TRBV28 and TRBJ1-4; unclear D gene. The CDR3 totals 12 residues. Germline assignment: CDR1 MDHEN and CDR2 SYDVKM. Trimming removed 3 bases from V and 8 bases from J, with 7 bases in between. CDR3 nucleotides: TGTGCCAGCAGTTTGGCTTGGGAAAAACTGTTTTTT. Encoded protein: CASSLAWEKLFF.

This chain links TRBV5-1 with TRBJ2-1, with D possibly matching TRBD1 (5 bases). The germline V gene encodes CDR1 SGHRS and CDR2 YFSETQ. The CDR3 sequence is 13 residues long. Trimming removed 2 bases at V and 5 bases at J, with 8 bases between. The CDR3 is CASSFGADNEQFF. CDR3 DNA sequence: TGCGCCAGCAGCTTTGGGGCAGACAATGAGCAGTTCTTC.

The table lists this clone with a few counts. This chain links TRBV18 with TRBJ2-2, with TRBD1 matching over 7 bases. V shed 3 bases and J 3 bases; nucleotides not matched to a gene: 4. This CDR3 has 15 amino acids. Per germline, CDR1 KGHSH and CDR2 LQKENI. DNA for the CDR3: TGTGCCAGCTCACCCCGACAGGGAGACACCGGGGAGCTGTTTTTT. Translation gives CASSPRQGDTGELFF. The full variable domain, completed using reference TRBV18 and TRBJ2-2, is NAGVMQNPRHLVRRRGQEARLRCSPMKGHSHVYWYRQLPEEGLKFMVYLQKENIIDESGMPKERFSAEFPKEGPSILRIQQVVRGDSAAYFCASSPRQGDTGELFFGEGSRLTVL.

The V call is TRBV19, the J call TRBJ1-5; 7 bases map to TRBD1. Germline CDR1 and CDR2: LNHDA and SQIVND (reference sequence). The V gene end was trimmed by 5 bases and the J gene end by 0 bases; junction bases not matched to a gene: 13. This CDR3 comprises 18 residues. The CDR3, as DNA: TGTGCCAGTAGTGTCAGGGGGACGCGGGGACTTAGCAATCAGCCCCAGCATTTT. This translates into CASSVRGTRGLSNQPQHF. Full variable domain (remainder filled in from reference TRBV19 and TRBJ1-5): DGGITQSPKYLFRKEGQNVTLSCEQNLNHDAMYWYRQDPGQGLRLIYYSQIVNDFQKGDIAEGYSVSREKKESFPLTVTSAQKNPTAFYLCASSVRGTRGLSNQPQHFGDGTRLSIL.

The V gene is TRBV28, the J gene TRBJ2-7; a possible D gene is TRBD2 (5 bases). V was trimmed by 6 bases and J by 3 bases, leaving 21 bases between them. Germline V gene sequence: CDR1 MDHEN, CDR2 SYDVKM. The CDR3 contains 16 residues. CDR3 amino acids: CASSPGTTSFGYEQYF. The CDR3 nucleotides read TGTGCCAGCAGCCCCGGAACCACTAGTTTCGGCTACGAGCAGTACTTC.

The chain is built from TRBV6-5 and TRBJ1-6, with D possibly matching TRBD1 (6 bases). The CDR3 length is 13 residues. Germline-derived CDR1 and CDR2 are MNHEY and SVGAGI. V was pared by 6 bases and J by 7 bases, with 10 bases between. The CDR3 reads CASSRTGNSPLHF. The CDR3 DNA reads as TGTGCCAGCAGCCGTACAGGGAATTCACCCCTCCACTTT.

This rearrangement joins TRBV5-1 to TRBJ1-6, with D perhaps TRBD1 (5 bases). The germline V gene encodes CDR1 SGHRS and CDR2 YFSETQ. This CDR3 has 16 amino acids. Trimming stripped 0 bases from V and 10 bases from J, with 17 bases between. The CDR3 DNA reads TGCGCCAGCAGCTTGGCGCCCGTTGGGGGACGGTCACCCCTCCACTTT. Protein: CASSLAPVGGRSPLHF. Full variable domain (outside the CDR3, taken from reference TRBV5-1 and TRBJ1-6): KAGVTQTPRYLIKTRGQQVTLSCSPISGHRSVSWYQQTPGQGLQFLFEYFSETQRNKGNFPGRFSGRQFSNSRSEMNVSTLELGDSALYLCASSLAPVGGRSPLHFGNGTRLTVT.

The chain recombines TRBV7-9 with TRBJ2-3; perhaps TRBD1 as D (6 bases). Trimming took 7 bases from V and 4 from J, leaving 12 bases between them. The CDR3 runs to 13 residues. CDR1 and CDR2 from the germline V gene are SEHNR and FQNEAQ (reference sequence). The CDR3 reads CASTWDTSDTQYF. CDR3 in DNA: TGTGCCAGCACCTGGGACACCTCAGATACGCAGTATTTT.

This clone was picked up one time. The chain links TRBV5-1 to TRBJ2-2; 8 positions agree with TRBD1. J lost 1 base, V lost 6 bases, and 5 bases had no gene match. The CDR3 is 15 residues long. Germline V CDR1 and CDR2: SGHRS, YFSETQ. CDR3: CASILGTGNTGELFF. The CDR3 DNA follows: TGCGCCAGCATCCTCGGGACAGGGAACACCGGGGAGCTGTTTTTT. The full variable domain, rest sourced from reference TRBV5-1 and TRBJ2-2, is KAGVTQTPRYLIKTRGQQVTLSCSPISGHRSVSWYQQTPGQGLQFLFEYFSETQRNKGNFPGRFSGRQFSNSRSEMNVSTLELGDSALYLCASILGTGNTGELFFGEGSRLTVL.

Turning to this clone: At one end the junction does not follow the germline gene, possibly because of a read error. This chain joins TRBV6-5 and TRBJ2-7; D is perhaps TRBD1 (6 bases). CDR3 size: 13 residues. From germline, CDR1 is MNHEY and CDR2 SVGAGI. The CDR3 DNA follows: TGTGCCAGCAGGGCCAAACATACAGGGTTTCCTCGCTTC. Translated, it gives CASRAKHTGFPRF.

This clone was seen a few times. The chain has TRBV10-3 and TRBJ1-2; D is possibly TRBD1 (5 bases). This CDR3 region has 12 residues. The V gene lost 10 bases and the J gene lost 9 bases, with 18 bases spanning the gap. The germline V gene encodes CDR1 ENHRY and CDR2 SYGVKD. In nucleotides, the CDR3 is TGTGCCACCCTGGCGGTTGGGGGTAGCTACACCTTC. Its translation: CATLAVGGSYTF.

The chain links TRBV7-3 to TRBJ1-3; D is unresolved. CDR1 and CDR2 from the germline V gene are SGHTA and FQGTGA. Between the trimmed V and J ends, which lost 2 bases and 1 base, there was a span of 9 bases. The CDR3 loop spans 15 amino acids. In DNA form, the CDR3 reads TGTGCCAGCAGCTTAGAAGACTTATCTGGAAACACCATATATTTT. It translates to CASSLEDLSGNTIYF.

In DNA, the CDR3 is TGTGCCAGCAGTTTCGGAGGGGGTGACTACGAGCAGTACTTC. It encodes CASSFGGGDYEQYF. The rearrangement uses TRBV28 and TRBJ2-7; D possibly matches TRBD1 or TRBD2 (6 bases each). The CDR3 has 14 residues. V gave up 3 bases and J gave up 3 bases, with 12 bases separating them. Germline V gene sequence: CDR1 MDHEN, CDR2 SYDVKM.

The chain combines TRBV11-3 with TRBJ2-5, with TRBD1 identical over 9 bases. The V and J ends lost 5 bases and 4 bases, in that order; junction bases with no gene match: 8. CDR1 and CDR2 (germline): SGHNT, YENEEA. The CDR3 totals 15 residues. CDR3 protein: CASSQGQGTGETQYF. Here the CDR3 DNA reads TGTGCCAGCAGCCAAGGACAGGGGACAGGAGAGACCCAGTACTTC.

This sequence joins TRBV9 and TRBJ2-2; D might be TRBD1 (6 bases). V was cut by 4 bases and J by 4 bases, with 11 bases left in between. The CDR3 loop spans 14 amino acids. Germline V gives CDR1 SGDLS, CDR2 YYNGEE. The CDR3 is CASSRTGFTGELFF. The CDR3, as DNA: TGTGCCAGCAGCCGTACAGGGTTCACCGGGGAGCTGTTTTTT. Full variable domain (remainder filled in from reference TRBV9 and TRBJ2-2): DSGVTQTPKHLITATGQRVTLRCSPRSGDLSVYWYQQSLDQGLQFLIQYYNGEERAKGNILERFSAQQFPDLHSELNLSSLELGDSALYFCASSRTGFTGELFFGEGSRLTVL.

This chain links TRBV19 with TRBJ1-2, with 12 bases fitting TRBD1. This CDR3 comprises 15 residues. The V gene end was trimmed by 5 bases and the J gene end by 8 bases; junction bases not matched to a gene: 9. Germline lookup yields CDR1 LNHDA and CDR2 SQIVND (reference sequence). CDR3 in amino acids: CASSRTGTGGGGYTF. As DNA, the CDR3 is TGTGCCAGTAGTCGTACCGGGACAGGGGGCGGGGGCTACACCTTC.